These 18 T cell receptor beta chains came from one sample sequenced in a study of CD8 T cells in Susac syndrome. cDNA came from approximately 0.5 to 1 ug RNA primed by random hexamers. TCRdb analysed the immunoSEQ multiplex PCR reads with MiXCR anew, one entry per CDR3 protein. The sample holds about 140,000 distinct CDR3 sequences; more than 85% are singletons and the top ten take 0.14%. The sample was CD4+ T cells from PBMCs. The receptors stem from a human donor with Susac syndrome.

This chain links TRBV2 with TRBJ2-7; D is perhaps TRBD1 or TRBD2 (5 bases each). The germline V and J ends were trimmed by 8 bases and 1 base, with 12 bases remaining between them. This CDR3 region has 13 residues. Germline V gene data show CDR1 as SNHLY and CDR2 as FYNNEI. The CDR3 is CASWYGASYEQYF. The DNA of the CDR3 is TGTGCCAGCTGGTACGGGGCTTCCTACGAGCAGTACTTC. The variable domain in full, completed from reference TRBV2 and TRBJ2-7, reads EPEVTQTPSHQVTQMGQEVILRCVPISNHLYFYWYRQILGQKVEFLVSFYNNEISEKSEIFDDQFSVERPDGSNFTLKIRSTKLEDSAMYFCASWYGASYEQYFGPGTRLTVT.

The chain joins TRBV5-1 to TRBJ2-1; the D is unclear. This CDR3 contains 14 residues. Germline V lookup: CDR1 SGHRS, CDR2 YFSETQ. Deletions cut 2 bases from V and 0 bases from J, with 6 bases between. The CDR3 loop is CASSFQSSYNEQFF. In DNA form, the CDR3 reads TGCGCCAGCAGCTTCCAGAGCTCCTACAATGAGCAGTTCTTC. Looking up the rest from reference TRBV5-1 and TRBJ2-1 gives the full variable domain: KAGVTQTPRYLIKTRGQQVTLSCSPISGHRSVSWYQQTPGQGLQFLFEYFSETQRNKGNFPGRFSGRQFSNSRSEMNVSTLELGDSALYLCASSFQSSYNEQFFGPGTRLTVL.

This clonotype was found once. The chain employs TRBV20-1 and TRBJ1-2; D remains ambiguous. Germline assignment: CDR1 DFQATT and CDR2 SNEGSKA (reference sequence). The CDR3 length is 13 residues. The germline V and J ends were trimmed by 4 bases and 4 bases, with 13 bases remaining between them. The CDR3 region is CSAKRPVGYGYTF. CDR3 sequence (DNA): TGCAGTGCTAAAAGACCAGTGGGCTATGGCTACACCTTC.

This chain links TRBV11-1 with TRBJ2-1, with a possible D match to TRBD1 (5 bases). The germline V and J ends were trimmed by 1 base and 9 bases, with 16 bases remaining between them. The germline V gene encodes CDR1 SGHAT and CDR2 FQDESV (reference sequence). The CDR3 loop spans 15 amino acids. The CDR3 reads CASSLVRRAGPEQFF. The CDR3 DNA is TGTGCCAGCAGCTTAGTGAGGAGAGCAGGGCCTGAGCAGTTCTTC.

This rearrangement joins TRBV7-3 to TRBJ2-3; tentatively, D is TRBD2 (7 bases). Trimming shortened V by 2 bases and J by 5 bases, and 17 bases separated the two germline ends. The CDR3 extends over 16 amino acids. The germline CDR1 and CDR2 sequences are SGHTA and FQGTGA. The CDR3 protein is CASSLFGGPIGDTQYF. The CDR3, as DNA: TGTGCCAGCAGCTTATTCGGGGGGCCGATTGGAGATACGCAGTATTTT.

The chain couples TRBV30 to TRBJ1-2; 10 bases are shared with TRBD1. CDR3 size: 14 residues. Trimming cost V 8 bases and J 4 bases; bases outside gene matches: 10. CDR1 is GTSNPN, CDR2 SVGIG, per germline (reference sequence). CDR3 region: CAGTPRDRGYGYTF. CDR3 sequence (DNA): TGTGCCGGTACTCCCCGGGACAGGGGCTATGGCTACACCTTC. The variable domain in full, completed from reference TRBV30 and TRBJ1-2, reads SQTIHQWPATLVQPVGSPLSLECTVEGTSNPNLYWYRQAAGRGLQLLFYSVGIGQISSEVPQNLSASRPQDRQFILSSKKLLLSDSGFYLCAGTPRDRGYGYTFGSGTRLTVV.

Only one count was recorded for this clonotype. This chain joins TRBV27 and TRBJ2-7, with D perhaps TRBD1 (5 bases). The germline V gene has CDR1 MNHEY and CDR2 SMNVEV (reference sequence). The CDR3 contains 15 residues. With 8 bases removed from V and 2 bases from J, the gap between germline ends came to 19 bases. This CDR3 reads CASPLGSTDPYEQYF. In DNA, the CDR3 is TGTGCCAGCCCTCTCGGCTCGACAGACCCCTACGAGCAGTACTTC.

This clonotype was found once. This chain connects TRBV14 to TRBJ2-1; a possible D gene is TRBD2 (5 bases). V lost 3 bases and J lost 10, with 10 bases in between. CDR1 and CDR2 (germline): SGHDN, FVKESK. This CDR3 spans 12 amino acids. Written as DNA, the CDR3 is TGTGCCAGCAGCCACCATTCGGGGGAGCAGTTCTTC. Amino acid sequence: CASSHHSGEQFF.

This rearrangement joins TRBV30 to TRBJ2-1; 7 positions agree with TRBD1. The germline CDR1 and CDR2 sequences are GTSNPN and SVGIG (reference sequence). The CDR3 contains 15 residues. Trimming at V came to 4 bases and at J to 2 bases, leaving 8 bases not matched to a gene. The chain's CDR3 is CAWNPDRDPYNEQFF. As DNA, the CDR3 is TGTGCCTGGAACCCCGACAGGGATCCCTACAATGAGCAGTTCTTC.

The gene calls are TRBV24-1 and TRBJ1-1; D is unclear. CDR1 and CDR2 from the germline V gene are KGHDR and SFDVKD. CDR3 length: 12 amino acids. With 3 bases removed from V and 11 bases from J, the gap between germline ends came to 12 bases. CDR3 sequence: CATSDQSGFAFF. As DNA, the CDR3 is TGTGCCACCAGTGATCAGTCCGGTTTTGCTTTCTTT.

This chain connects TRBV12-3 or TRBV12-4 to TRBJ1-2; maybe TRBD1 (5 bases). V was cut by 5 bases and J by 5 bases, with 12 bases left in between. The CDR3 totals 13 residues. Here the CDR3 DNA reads TGTGCCAGCAGTCCCATGGGGACGTATGGCTACACCTTC. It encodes CASSPMGTYGYTF.

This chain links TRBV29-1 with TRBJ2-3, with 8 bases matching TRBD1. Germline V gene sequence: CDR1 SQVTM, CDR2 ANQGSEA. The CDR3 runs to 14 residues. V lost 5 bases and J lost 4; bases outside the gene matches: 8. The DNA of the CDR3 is TGCAGCGTTAGGGACAGGACGAGAGCAGATACGCAGTATTTT. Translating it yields CSVRDRTRADTQYF.

The CDR3 DNA sequence: TGTGCCATCTGGGACAGGGGAATTTATGGCTACACCTTC. Its protein is CAIWDRGIYGYTF. The V and J genes are TRBV28 and TRBJ1-2; 10 positions match TRBD1. Germline values: CDR1 MDHEN, CDR2 SYDVKM. Germline trimming cut 10 bases from V and 5 bases from J; bases unmatched to any gene: 7. The CDR3 loop spans 13 amino acids.

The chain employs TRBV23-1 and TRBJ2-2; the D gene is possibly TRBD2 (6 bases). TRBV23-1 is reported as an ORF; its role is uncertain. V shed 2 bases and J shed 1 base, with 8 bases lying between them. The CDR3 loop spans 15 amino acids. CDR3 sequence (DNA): TGCGCCAGCAGTCAAGGGGGGATGAACACCGGGGAGCTGTTTTTT. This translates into CASSQGGMNTGELFF.

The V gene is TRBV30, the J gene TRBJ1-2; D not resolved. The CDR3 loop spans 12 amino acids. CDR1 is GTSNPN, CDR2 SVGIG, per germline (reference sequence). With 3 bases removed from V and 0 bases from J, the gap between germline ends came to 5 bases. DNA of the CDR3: TGTGCCTGGAGGGAAGCTAACTATGGCTACACCTTC. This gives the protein CAWREANYGYTF.

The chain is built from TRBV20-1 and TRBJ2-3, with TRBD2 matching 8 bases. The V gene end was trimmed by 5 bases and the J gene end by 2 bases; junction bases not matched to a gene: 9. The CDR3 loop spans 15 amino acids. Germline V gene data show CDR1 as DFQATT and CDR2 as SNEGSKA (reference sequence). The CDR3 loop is CSARAGAPHTDTQYF. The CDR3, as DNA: TGCAGTGCTCGAGCGGGAGCACCGCACACAGATACGCAGTATTTT.

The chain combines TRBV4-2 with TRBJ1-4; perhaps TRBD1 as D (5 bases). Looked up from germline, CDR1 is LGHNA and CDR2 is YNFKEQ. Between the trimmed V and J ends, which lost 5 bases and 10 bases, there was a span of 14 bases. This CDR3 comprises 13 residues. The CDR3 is CASSRLRDGKLFF. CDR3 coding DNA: TGTGCCAGCAGCAGGCTACGGGACGGAAAACTGTTTTTT.

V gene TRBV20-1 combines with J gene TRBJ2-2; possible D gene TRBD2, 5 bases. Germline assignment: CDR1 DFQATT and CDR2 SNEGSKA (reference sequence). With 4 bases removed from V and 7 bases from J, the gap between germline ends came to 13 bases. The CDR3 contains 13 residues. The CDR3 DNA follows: TGCAGTGCTATAAGCTCCGCGGGCGGGGAGCTGTTTTTT. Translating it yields CSAISSAGGELFF.